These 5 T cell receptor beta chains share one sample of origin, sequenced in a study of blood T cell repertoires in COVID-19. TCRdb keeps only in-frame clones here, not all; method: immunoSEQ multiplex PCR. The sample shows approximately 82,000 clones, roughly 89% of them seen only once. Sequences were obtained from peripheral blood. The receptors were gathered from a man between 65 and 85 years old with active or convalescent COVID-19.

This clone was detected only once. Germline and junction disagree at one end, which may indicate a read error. The CDR3 sequence: CASSPAGGGGMETQYF. In DNA, the CDR3 is TGTGCTAGCAGCCCCGCGGGTGGAGGGGGCATGGAGACCCAGTACTTC. The chain combines TRBV7-7 with TRBJ2-5; tentative D call: TRBD1 (7 bases). Germline V gene sequence: CDR1 SSHAT, CDR2 FNYEAQ (reference sequence). The CDR3 has 16 amino acids.

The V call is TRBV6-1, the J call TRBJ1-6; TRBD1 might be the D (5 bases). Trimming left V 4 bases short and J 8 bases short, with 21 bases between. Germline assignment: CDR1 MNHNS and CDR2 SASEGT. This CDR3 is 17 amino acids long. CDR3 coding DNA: TGTGCCAGCAGTGCAAGAGGGGACTTCCTAGGAGATTCACCCCTCCACTTT. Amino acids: CASSARGDFLGDSPLHF.

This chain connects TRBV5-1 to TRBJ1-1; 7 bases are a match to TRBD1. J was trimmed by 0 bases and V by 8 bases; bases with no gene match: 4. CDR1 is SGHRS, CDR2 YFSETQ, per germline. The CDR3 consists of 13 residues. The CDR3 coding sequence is TGCGCCAGTTCGGGACAGATGAACACTGAAGCTTTCTTT. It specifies CASSGQMNTEAFF.

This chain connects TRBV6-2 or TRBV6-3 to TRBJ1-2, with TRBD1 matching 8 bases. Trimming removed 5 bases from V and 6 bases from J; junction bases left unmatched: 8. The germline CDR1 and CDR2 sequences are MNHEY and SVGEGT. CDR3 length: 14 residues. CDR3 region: CASSRGQGLDGYTF. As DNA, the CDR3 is TGTGCCAGCAGTCGAGGACAGGGTCTTGATGGCTACACCTTC.

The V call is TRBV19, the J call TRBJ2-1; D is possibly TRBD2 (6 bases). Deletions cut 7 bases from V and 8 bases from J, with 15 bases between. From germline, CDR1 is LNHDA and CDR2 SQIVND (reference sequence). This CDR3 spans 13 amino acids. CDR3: CASMGGTVDEQFF. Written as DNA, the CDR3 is TGTGCCAGTATGGGCGGGACGGTTGATGAGCAGTTCTTC.